This TCR beta chain was documented in a study of T cells in Graves' hyperthyroidism and ophthalmopathy. Authors of the study amplified TCR beta CDR3 regions from RNA transcripts. The study used the HTBI primer set for a first-round RT-PCR of the TCR CDR3. TCRdb processed the multiplex PCR reads anew with MiXCR; each CDR3 protein has one entry. This table has about 540,000 distinct CDR3 sequences, 35% to 55% appearing once. Those patients with uncontrolled infection, other autoimmune disease, pregnancy or lactation were excluded. CDR3 length: 12 residues. With V trimmed by 4 bases and J by 7 bases, 3 bases remained unmatched. The V gene's germline CDR1 is SQVTM and CDR2 ANQGSEA. This clonotype appeared many times.

The material sequenced was peripheral blood or thyroid tissue (not recorded which). This chain links TRBV29-1 with TRBJ1-5; 8 positions agree with TRBD1. The source of this sequence is a woman between 18 and 29 years old with Graves' hyperthyroidism. The CDR3 is CSVGTGLQPQHF. The CDR3 nucleotides are TGCAGCGTTGGGACAGGGTTACAGCCCCAGCATTTT.